This entry concerns a single T cell receptor (beta chain). Its specific antigen is unknown. No clone much larger than this one lies a single base away; base qualities are absent. Library construction relied on the immunoSEQ multiplex PCR assay. To provide template for TCR sequencing, every sample had RNA extracted and reverse transcribed into cDNA. SuperScript III was used to make first-strand cDNA, primed with a 2:1 mix of oligo-dT and random hexamers. A synthetic immune receptor repertoire was used to gauge amplification bias, and whatever bias remained was removed computationally. From the authors' description of their analysis: Raw reads were preprocessed for error removal, and CDR3 was defined according to IMGT conventions as running from the conserved cysteine to phenylalanine. Clonality was calculated as 1 minus Shannon entropy normalized by log2 of the number of productive unique TCRs. CD4 or CD8 identity of scalp clones was inferred by cross-referencing scalp TCRbeta sequences with sorted blood CD4 and CD8 repertoires. Entries here come from immuneACCESS through TCRdb and include only in-frame sequences with V and J called. Some clones fail to appear in such tables; in the studies checked, an unresolved V gene covers under half of the shortfall, and the cause of the remainder is unknown. From that table come the V and J calls and clone size; the DNA was used to work out D and trimming. This sample holds 120,000 or so clones; approximately 38% were observed only once. The ten largest make up approximately 3.1% of the sample.

The entry originates in a study of CD8+ T cells in alopecia areata (dated by TCRdb to 2017 to 2018). Background on the whole study: The treated patients, all with moderate-to-severe alopecia areata, were enrolled in an open-label pilot trial of oral tofacitinib given at 5 to 10 mg twice daily. To study T cell clonal expansion in alopecia areata, the researchers applied high-throughput TCRbeta sequencing to both the C3H/HeJ mouse model and human patients. TCRbeta CDR3 regions were amplified by immunoSEQ multiplex PCR with 35 Vbeta forward and 13 Jbeta reverse primers. RNA came from the PAXgene miRNA kit for fixed scalp, the miRNeasy kit for PBMCs, and the RNeasy kit for mouse skin. Scalp clonality was compared across normal scalp (n=4), patchy alopecia areata scalp (n=8), and alopecia totalis/universalis scalp (n=8). Tofacitinib was administered for 6 to 18 months, and 6 months of follow-up off drug were then conducted to assess delayed response and recurrence. Patients on tofacitinib were biopsied at baseline and after 4 and 24 weeks of treatment, and several of the patients also had a later scalp biopsy. Scalp tissue and sorted CD4+ and CD8+ peripheral blood T cells from patchy and totalis/universalis alopecia areata patients and from healthy controls were covered by human TCRbeta sequencing.

Inclusive of the bounding cysteine and phenylalanine, the CDR3 is 13 residues long. Only CDR3 DNA remains: 39 bases, in frame from the first base. V is trimmed back by 10 bases and J by 8 bases, and the junction contains 6 bases that no gene match accounts for. The germline V gene provides CDR1 MNHEY and CDR2 SVGAGI. Study-level results and caveats: Resident alphabeta T cells in normal human skin are also sequenced, complicating scalp TCR repertoire analysis, unlike mouse skin dominated by gammadelta T cells. Compared with normal scalp, lesional scalp, particularly in alopecia totalis/universalis, had higher clonality and more expanded CD8+ clones, which suggests antigenic drive. Compared with mice, TCR sequences shared between patients were less clear, possibly partly because of HLA diversity across the patient population.

Lesional scalp punch biopsies and peripheral blood were obtained from alopecia areata patients. PBMCs were separated by density centrifugation and stained for CD3, CD4 and CD8, after which CD4+ and CD8+ T cells were sorted on a FACSAria. The sample was CD4+ T cells sorted from blood. This clonotype was obtained from a human donor with alopecia areata. The sequence joins TRBV6-5 to TRBJ1-6, and 9 junction bases match TRBD1. The DNA sequence is given as TGTGCCATCGGACGGGACAGGGATTCACCCCTCCACTTT. It specifies CAIGRDRDSPLHF.